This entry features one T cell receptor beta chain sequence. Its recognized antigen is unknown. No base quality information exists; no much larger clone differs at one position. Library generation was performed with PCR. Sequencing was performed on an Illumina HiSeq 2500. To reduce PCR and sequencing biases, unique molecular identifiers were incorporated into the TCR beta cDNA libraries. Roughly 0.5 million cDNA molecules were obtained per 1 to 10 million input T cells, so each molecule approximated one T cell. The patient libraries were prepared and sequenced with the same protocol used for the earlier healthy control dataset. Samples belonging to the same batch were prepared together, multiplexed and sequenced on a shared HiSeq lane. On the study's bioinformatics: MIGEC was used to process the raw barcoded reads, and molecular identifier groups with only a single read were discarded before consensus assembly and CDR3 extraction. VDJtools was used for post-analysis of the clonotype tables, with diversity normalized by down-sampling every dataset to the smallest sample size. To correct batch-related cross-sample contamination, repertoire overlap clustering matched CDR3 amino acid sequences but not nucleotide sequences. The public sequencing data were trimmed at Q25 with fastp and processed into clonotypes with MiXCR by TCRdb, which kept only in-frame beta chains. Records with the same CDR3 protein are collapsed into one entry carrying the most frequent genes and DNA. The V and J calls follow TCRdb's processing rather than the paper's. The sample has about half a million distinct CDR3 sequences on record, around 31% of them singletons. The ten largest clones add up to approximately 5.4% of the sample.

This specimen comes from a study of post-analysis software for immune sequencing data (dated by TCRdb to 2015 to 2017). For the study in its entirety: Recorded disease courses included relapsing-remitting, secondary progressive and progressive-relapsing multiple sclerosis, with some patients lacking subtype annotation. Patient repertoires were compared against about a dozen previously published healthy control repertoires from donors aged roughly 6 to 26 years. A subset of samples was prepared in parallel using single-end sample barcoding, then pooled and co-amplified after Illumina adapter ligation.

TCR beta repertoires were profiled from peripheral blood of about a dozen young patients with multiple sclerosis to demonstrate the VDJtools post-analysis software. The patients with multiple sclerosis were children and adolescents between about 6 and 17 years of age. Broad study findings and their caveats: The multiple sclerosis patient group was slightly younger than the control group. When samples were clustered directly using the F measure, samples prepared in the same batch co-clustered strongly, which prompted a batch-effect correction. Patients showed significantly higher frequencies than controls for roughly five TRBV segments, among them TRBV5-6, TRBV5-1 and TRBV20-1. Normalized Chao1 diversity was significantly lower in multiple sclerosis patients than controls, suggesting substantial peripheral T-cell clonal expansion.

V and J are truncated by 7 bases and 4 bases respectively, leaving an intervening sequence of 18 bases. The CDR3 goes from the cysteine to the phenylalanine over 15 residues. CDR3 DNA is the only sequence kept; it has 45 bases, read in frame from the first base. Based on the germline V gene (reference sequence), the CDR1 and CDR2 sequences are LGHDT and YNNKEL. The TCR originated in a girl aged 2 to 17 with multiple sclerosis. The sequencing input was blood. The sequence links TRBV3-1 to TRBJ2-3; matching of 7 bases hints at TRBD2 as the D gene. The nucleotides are TGTGCCAGCACCCCAAGGGGGGGCCCCGCAGATACGCAGTATTTT. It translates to CASTPRGGPADTQYF.